Below, 9 T cell receptor beta chains from the same sample are listed, as sequenced in a study of blood T cell repertoires in COVID-19. TCRdb keeps only in-frame clones here, not all; method: immunoSEQ multiplex PCR. The data hold roughly 130,000 clones, with approximately 88% observed a single time. What was sequenced was peripheral blood. The receptors here all came from a woman under 40 who had recovered from COVID-19.

This chain uses TRBV18 with TRBJ1-5; tentative D call: TRBD1 (6 bases). Germline CDR1 reads KGHSH; CDR2 reads LQKENI. Trimming cost V 3 bases and J 8 bases, with 14 bases left between them. This CDR3 has 14 residues. The CDR3 loop reads CASSPQGPPEPQHF. CDR3 in DNA: TGTGCCAGCTCACCTCAGGGGCCCCCCGAGCCCCAGCATTTT.

The chain recombines TRBV11-2 with TRBJ2-5, with TRBD2 matching over 8 bases. This CDR3 has 15 residues. V gave up 3 bases and J gave up 3 bases; unmatched junction bases: 6. CDR1 is SGHAT and CDR2 is FQNNGV in the germline V gene. The DNA for the CDR3 is TGTGCCAGCAGCTTTCCTAGCGGGTCTAAAGAGACCCAGTACTTC. Translated, it gives CASSFPSGSKETQYF. The complete variable domain, with remaining parts taken from reference TRBV11-2 and TRBJ2-5, reads EAGVAQSPRYKIIEKRQSVAFWCNPISGHATLYWYQQILGQGPKLLIQFQNNGVVDDSQLPKDRFSAERLKGVDSTLKIQPAKLEDSAVYLCASSFPSGSKETQYFGPGTRLLVL.

Only one count was recorded for this clone. This chain uses TRBV9 with TRBJ1-2, with D perhaps matching TRBD1 (5 bases). CDR3 size: 16 residues. The germline CDR1 and CDR2 sequences are SGDLS and YYNGEE. V shed 4 bases and J shed 2 bases, with 18 bases lying between them. The CDR3 region has the DNA TGTGCCAGCAGCCCTAGGGGCGGGGACCGAAACTATGGCTACACCTTC. It encodes CASSPRGGDRNYGYTF.

This chain joins TRBV5-1 and TRBJ1-1; 8 bases agree with TRBD1. The CDR3 runs to 16 residues. Germline CDR1 SGHRS, CDR2 YFSETQ. Losses at the gene ends were 4 bases for V and 5 bases for J; bases not matched to a gene: 13. The CDR3 spells CASSPNPQGAGTEAFF. For the CDR3, the DNA is TGCGCCAGCAGCCCCAACCCCCAGGGGGCTGGGACTGAAGCTTTCTTT.

V gene TRBV6-5 combines with J gene TRBJ2-7, with TRBD1 as a possible D gene (5 bases). CDR1 and CDR2 from the germline V gene are MNHEY and SVGAGI. V lost 3 bases, J lost 0 bases, and 9 bases lay in between. This CDR3 is built from 14 residues. CDR3 coding DNA: TGTGCCAGCAGTTATCGACAGTACTCCTACGAGCAGTACTTC. As protein: CASSYRQYSYEQYF.

The rearrangement joins TRBV7-8 to TRBJ2-3; 8 bases line up with TRBD2. The CDR3 consists of 15 residues. Germline V gene data show CDR1 as SGHVS and CDR2 as FQNEAQ. Trimming at V came to 7 bases and at J to 3 bases, leaving 9 bases not matched to a gene. CDR3 in amino acids: CASNRAGEQTDTQYF. DNA for the CDR3: TGTGCCAGCAATCGAGCGGGAGAACAAACAGATACGCAGTATTTT.

This chain links TRBV10-1 with TRBJ1-1, with 7 bases identical to TRBD1. CDR3 length equals 13 residues. Losses at the gene ends were 0 bases for V and 6 bases for J; bases not matched to a gene: 1. Germline V gene sequence: CDR1 WNHNN, CDR2 SYGVQD (reference sequence). The CDR3: CASSESRGAEAFF. For the CDR3, the DNA is TGCGCCAGCAGTGAGTCCAGGGGGGCTGAAGCTTTCTTT.

The chain has TRBV7-2 and TRBJ1-2; D not certain. The germline gives CDR1 SGHTA, CDR2 FQGNSA. Trimming pared 5 bases from V and 0 bases from J, leaving 7 bases between. This CDR3 contains 13 residues. CDR3 amino acids: CASSPTSNYGYTF. CDR3 nucleotides: TGTGCCAGCAGCCCAACATCTAACTATGGCTACACCTTC.

There are a few counts of this clone. V usage is TRBV6-1 and J usage is TRBJ2-3, with 9 bases that match TRBD2. Germline trimming cut 2 bases from V and 2 bases from J; bases unmatched to any gene: 8. CDR1 is MNHNS, CDR2 SASEGT, per germline. The CDR3 contains 17 residues. Here the CDR3 DNA reads TGTGCCAGCAGTGAACTGGCGCTAGCGGGACACACAGATACGCAGTATTTT. The encoded protein is CASSELALAGHTDTQYF.